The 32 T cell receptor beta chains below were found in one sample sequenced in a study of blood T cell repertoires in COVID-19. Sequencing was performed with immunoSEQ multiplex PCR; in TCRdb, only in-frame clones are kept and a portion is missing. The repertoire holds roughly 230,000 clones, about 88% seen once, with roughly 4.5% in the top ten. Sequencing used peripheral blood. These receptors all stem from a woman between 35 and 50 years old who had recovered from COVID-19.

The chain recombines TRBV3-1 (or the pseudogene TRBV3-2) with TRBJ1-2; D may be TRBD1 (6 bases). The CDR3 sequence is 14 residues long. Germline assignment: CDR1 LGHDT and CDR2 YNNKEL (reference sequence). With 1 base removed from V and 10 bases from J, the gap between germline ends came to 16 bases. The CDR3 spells CASSQGLGQRHYTF. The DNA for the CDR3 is TGTGCCAGCAGCCAAGGTCTTGGACAGAGACACTACACCTTC.

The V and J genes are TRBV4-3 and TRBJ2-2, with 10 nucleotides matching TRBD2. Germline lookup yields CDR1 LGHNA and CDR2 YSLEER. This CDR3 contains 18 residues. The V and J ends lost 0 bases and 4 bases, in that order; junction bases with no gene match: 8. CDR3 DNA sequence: TGCGCCAGCAGCCAAGATCGGGCTAGCGGGAGCGTCACCGGGGAGCTGTTTTTT. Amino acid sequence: CASSQDRASGSVTGELFF.

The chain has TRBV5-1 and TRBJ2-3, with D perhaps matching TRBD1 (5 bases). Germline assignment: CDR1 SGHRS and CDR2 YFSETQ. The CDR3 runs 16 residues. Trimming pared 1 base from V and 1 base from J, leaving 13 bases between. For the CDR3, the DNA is TGCGCCAGCAGCTTGAGCTTAGAACAGGGCACAGATACGCAGTATTTT. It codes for CASSLSLEQGTDTQYF.

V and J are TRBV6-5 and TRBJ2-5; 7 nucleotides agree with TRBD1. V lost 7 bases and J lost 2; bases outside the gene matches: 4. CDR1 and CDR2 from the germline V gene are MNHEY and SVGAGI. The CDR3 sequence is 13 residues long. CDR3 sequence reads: CASTGQVQETQYF. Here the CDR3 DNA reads TGTGCCAGCACCGGACAGGTACAAGAGACCCAGTACTTC.

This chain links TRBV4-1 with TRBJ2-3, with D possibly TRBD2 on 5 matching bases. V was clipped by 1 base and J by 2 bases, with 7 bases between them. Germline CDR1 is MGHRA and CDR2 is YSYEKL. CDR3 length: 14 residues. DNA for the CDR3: TGCGCCAGCAGCCAAGGGACTTACACAGATACGCAGTATTTT. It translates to CASSQGTYTDTQYF.

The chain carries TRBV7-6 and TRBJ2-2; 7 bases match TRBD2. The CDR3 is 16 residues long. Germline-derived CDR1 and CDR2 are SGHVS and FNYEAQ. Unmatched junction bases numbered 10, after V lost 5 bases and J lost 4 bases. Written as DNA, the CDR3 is TGTGCCAGCAGCCCTTACGGCGGGAGCAGCACCGGGGAGCTGTTTTTT. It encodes CASSPYGGSSTGELFF.

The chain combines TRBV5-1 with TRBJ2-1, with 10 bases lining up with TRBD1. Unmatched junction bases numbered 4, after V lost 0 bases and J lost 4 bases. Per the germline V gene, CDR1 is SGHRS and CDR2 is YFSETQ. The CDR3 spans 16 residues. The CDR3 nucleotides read TGCGCCAGCAGCTTGGTTGGACAGGGGGGATACAATGAGCAGTTCTTC. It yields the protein CASSLVGQGGYNEQFF.

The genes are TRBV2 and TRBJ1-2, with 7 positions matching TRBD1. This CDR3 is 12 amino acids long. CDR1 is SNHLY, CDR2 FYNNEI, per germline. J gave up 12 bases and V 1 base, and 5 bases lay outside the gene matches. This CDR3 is CASSEGQGTHTF. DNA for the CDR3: TGTGCCAGCAGTGAAGGACAGGGAACCCACACCTTC.

CDR3 coding DNA: TGTGCCAGCAGTTGGTCAAGAGTTGCTGAAGCTTTCTTT. Its protein is CASSWSRVAEAFF. This sequence joins TRBV27 and TRBJ1-1; no clear D gene. The CDR3 contains 13 residues. Trimming took 4 bases from V and 6 from J, leaving 12 bases between them. CDR1 and CDR2 (germline): MNHEY, SMNVEV (reference sequence).

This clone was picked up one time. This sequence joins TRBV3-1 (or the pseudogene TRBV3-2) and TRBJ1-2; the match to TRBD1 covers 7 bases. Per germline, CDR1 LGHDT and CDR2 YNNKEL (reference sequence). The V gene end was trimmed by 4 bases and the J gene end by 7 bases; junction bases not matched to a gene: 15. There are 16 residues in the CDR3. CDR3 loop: CASSPPFSDRVGGYTF. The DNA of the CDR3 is TGTGCCAGCAGCCCGCCATTCTCTGACAGGGTGGGTGGCTACACCTTC.

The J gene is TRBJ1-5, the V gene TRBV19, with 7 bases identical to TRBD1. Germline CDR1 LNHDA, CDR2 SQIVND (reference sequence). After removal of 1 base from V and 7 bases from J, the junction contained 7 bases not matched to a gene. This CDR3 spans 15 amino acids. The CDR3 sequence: CASSIVYGDRQPQHF. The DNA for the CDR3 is TGTGCCAGTAGTATAGTGTACGGGGACAGACAGCCCCAGCATTTT.

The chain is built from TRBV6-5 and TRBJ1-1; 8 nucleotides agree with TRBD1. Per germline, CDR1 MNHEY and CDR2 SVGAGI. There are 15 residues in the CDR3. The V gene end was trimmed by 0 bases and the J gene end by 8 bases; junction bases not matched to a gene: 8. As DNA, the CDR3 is TGTGCCAGCAGTTACTCGGGACAGGATGGTCTGGAAGCTTTCTTT. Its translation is CASSYSGQDGLEAFF.

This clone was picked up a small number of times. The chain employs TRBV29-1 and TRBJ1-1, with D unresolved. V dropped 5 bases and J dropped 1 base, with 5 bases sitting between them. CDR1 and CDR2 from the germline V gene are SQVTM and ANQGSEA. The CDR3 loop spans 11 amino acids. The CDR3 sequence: CSVSSNTEAFF. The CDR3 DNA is TGCAGCGTTTCATCGAACACTGAAGCTTTCTTT.

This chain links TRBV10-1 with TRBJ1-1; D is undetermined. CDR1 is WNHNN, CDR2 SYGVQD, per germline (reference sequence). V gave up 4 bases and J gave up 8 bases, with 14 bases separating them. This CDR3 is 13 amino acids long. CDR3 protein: CASSAWLPGEAFF. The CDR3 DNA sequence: TGCGCCAGCAGTGCGTGGTTACCGGGAGAAGCTTTCTTT.

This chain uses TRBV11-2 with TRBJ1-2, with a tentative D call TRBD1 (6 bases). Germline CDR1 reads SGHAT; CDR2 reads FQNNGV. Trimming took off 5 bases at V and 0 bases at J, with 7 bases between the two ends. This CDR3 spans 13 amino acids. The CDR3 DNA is TGTGCCAGCAGCAAGGGGGCTAACTATGGCTACACCTTC. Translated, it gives CASSKGANYGYTF.

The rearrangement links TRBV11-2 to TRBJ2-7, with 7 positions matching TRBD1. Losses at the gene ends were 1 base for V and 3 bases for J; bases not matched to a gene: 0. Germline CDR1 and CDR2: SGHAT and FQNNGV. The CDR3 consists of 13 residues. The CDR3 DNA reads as TGTGCCAGCAGCTTAGGGACAGGCTACGAGCAGTACGTC. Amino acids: CASSLGTGYEQYV.

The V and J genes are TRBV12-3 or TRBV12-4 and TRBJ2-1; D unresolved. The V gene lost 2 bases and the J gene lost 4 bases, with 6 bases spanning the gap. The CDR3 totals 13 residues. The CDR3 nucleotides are TGTGCCAGCAGTTTAACGGTATACAATGAGCAGTTCTTC. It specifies CASSLTVYNEQFF.

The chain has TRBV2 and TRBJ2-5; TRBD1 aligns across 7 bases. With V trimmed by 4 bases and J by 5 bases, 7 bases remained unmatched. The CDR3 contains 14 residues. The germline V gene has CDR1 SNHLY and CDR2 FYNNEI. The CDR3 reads CASSVRGLGETQYF. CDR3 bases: TGTGCCAGCAGTGTAAGGGGGCTTGGGGAGACCCAGTACTTC.

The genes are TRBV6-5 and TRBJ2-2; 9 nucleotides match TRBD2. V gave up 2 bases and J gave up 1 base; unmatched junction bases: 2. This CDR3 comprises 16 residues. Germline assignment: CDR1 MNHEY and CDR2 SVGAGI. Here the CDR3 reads CASSYAGGRNTGELFF. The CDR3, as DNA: TGTGCCAGCAGTTACGCGGGGGGGCGGAACACCGGGGAGCTGTTTTTT.

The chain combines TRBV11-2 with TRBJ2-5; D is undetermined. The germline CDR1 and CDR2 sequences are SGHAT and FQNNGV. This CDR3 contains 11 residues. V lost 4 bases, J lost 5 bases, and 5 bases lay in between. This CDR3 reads CASSYGETQYF. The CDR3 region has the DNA TGTGCCAGCAGCTACGGTGAGACCCAGTACTTC.

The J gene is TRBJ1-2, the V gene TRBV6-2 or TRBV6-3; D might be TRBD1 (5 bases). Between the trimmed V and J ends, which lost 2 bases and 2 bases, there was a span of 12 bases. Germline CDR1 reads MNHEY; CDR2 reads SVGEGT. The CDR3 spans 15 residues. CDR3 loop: CASSYTGVFNYGYTF. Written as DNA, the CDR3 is TGTGCCAGCAGTTACACAGGTGTTTTCAACTATGGCTACACCTTC.

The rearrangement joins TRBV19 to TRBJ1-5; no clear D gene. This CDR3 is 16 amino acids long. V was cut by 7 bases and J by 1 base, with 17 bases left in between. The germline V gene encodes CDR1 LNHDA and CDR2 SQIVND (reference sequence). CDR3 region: CASNLGGIGSNQPQHF. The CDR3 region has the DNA TGTGCCAGTAACTTGGGAGGGATCGGCAGCAATCAGCCCCAGCATTTT.

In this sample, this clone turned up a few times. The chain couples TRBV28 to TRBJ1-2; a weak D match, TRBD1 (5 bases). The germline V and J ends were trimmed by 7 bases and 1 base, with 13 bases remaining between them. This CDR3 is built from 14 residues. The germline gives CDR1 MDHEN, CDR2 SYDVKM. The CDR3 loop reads CASILPGVNYGYTF. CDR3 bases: TGTGCCAGCATTCTCCCGGGGGTTAACTATGGCTACACCTTC.

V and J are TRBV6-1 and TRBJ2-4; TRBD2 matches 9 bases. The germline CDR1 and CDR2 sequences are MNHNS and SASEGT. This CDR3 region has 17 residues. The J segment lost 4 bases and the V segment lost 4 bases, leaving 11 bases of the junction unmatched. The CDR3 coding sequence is TGTGCCAGCAGTGCAGGGGGGCTAGCGGGGTCAAAAAACATTCAGTACTTC. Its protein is CASSAGGLAGSKNIQYF.

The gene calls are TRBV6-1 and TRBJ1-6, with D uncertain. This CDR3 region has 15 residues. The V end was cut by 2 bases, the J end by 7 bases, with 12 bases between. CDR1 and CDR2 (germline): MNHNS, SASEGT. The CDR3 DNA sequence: TGTGCCAGCAGTGAATTGCCTTCGCGGAATTCACCCCTCCACTTT. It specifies CASSELPSRNSPLHF.

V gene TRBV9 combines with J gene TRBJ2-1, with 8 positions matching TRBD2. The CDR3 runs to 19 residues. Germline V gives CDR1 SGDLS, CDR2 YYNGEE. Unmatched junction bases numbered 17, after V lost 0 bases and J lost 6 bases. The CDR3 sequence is CASSVELRGGLGGLNEQFF. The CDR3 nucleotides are TGTGCCAGCAGCGTAGAGCTGAGAGGGGGACTAGGAGGCCTCAATGAGCAGTTCTTC.

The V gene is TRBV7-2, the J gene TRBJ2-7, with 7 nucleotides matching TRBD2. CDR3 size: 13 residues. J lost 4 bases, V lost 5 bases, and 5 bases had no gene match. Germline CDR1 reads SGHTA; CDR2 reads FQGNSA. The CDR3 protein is CASSARGGYEQYV. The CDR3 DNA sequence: TGTGCCAGCAGCGCCCGGGGAGGGTACGAGCAGTACGTC.

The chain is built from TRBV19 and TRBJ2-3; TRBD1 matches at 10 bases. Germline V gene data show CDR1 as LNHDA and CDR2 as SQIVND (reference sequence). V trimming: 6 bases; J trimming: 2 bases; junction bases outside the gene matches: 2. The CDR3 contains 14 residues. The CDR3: CASRDRGSTDTQYF. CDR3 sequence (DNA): TGTGCCAGTAGGGACAGGGGGTCCACAGATACGCAGTATTTT.

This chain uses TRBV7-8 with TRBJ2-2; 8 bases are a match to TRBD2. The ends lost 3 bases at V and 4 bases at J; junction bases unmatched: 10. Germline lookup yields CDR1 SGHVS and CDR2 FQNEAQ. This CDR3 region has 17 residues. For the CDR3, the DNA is TGTGCCAGCAGCTTTAGAACTAGCGGAGGGGGCACCGGGGAGCTGTTTTTT. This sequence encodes CASSFRTSGGGTGELFF.

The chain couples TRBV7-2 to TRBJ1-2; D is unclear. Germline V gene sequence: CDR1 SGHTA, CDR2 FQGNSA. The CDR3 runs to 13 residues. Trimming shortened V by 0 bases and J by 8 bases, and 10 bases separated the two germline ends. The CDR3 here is CASSLAKREGYTF. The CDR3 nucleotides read TGTGCCAGCAGCTTAGCGAAAAGGGAGGGCTACACCTTC.

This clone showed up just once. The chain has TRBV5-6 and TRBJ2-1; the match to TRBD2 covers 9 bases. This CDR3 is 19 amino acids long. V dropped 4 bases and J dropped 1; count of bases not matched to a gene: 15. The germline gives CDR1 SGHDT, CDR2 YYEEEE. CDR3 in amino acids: CASSPTASGELESYNEQFF. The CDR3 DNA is TGTGCCAGCAGCCCAACCGCTAGCGGGGAGCTAGAATCCTACAATGAGCAGTTCTTC.

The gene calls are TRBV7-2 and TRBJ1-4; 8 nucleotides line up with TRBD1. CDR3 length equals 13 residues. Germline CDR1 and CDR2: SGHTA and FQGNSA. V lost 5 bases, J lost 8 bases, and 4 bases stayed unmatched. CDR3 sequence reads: CASSGQGREKLFF. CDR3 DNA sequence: TGTGCCAGCAGCGGACAGGGTAGAGAAAAACTGTTTTTT.